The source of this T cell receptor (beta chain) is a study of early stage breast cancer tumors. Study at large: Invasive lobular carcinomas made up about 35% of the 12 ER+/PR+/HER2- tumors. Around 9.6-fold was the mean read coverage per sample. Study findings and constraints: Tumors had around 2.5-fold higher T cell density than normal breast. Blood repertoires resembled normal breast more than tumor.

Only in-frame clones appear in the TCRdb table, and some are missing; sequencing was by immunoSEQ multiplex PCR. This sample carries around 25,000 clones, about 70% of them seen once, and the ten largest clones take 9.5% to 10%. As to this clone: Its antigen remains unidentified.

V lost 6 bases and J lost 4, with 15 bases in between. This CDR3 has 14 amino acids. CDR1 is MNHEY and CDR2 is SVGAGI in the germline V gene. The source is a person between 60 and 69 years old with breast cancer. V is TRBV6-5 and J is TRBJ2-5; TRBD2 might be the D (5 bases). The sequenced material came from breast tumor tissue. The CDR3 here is CASSYLEGIETQYF. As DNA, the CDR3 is TGTGCCAGCAGCTACCTTGAGGGCATAGAGACCCAGTACTTC.